The following is a T cell receptor beta chain sequence with its context. What it binds is unknown. The CDR3 covers 14 residues. Germline lookup yields CDR1 LNHDA and CDR2 SQIVND (reference sequence). V lost 1 base and J lost 4, with 10 bases in between. TCRdb reprocessed the reads via MiXCR and lists one record per CDR3 protein. This table holds 900,000 to 950,000 distinct CDR3 sequences, less than 35% found once. The data stem from a study of T cell repertoires in cytomegalovirus infection. Study-level results: CMV-specific HLA-C-restricted TCR beta clonotypes dominated the ex vivo response.

The genes are TRBV19 and TRBJ1-1; D possibly corresponds to TRBD1 (6 bases). The clonotype was recovered from a human donor in good health (CMV status not recorded). Some clones in this sample may be carry-over from other donors' samples. The sequences come from cultured CD8+ T cells from PBMCs, collected from culture after CMV antigen stimulation. CDR3 sequence reads: CASSIGQGITEAFF. CDR3 nucleotides: TGTGCCAGTAGTATAGGTCAGGGGATCACTGAAGCTTTCTTT.